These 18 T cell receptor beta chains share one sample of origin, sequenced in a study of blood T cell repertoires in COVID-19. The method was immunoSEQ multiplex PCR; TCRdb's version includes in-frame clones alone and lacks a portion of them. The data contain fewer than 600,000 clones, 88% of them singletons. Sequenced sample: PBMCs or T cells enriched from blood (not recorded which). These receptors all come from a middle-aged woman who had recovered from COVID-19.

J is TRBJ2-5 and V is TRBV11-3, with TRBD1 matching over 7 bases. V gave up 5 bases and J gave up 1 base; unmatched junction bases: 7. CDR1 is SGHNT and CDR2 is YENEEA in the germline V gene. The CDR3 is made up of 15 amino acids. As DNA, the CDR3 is TGTGCCAGCAGCGACAGACAGGGAGCCCAAGAGACCCAGTACTTC. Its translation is CASSDRQGAQETQYF. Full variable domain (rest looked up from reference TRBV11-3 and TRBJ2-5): EAGVVQSPRYKIIEKKQPVAFWCNPISGHNTLYWYLQNLGQGPELLIRYENEEAVDDSQLPKDRFSAERLKGVDSTLKIQPAELGDSAVYLCASSDRQGAQETQYFGPGTRLLVL.

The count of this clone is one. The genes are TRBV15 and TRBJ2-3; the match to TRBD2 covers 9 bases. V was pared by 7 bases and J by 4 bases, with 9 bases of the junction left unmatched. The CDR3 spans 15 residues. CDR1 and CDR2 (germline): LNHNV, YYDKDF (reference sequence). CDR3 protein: CATTAGSGSADTQYF. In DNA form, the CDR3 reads TGTGCCACCACCGCGGGTAGCGGGAGTGCAGATACGCAGTATTTT.

The CDR3 DNA is TGCGCCAGCAGCTTGAGCCAGGGTGTCGGCTACGAGCAGTACTTC. Amino acids: CASSLSQGVGYEQYF. This chain connects TRBV5-1 to TRBJ2-7; maybe TRBD1 (5 bases). V lost 1 base and J lost 3, with 14 bases in between. CDR1 SGHRS and CDR2 YFSETQ come from the germline V gene. This CDR3 comprises 15 residues. The variable domain in full, with the rest retrieved from reference TRBV5-1 and TRBJ2-7, is KAGVTQTPRYLIKTRGQQVTLSCSPISGHRSVSWYQQTPGQGLQFLFEYFSETQRNKGNFPGRFSGRQFSNSRSEMNVSTLELGDSALYLCASSLSQGVGYEQYFGPGTRLTVT.

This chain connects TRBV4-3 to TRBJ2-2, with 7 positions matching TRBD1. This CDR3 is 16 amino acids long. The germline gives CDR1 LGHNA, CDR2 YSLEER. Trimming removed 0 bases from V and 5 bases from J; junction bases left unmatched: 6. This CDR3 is CASSQDARGKTGELFF. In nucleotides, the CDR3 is TGCGCCAGCAGCCAAGATGCCAGGGGGAAGACCGGGGAGCTGTTTTTT.

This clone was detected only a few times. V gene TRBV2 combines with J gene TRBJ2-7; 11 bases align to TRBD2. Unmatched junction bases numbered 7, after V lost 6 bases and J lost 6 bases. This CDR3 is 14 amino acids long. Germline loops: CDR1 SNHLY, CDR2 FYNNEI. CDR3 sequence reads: CASSRTSGRGEQYF. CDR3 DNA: TGTGCCAGCAGCCGTACTAGCGGGAGAGGCGAGCAGTACTTC.

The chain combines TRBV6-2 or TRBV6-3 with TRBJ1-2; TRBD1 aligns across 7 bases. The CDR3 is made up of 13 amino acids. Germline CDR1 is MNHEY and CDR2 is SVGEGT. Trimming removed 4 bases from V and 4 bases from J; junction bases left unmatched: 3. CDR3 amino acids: CASSLQGFYGYTF. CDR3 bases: TGTGCCAGCAGTTTACAGGGGTTCTATGGCTACACCTTC.

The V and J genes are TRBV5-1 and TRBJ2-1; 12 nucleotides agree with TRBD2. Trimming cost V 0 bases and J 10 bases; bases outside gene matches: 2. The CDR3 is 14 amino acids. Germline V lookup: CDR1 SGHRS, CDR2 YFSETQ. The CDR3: CASSLGLAGEEQFF. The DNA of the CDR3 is TGCGCCAGCAGCTTGGGACTAGCGGGAGAGGAGCAGTTCTTC. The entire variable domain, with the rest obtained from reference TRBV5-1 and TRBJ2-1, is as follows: KAGVTQTPRYLIKTRGQQVTLSCSPISGHRSVSWYQQTPGQGLQFLFEYFSETQRNKGNFPGRFSGRQFSNSRSEMNVSTLELGDSALYLCASSLGLAGEEQFFGPGTRLTVL.

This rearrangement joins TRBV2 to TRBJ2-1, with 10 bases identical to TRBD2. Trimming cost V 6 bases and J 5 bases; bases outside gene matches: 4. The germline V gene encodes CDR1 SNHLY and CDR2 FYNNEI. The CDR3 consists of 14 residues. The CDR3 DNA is TGTGCCAGCAGGAAGCGGGAGGGGAACAATGAGCAGTTCTTC. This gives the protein CASRKREGNNEQFF.

The CDR3 here is CASGLSLVNGELFF. The CDR3 DNA follows: TGTGCTAGTGGTTTGAGCCTAGTAAACGGGGAGCTGTTTTTT. This chain connects TRBV12-5 to TRBJ2-2; D remains unclear. The germline V and J ends were trimmed by 2 bases and 7 bases, with 11 bases remaining between them. Germline V gives CDR1 LGHNT, CDR2 FRNRAP. The CDR3 contains 14 residues. Drawing the rest from reference TRBV12-5 and TRBJ2-2, the complete variable domain is DARVTQTPRHKVTEMGQEVTMRCQPILGHNTVFWYRQTMMQGLELLAYFRNRAPLDDSGMPKDRFSAEMPDATLATLKIQPSEPRDSAVYFCASGLSLVNGELFFGEGSRLTVL.

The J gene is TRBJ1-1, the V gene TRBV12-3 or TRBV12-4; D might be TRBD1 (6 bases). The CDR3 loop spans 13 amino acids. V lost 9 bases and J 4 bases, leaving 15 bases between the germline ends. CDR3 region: CASRFRGITEAFF. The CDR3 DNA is TGTGCCAGTCGGTTCAGGGGAATCACTGAAGCTTTCTTT.

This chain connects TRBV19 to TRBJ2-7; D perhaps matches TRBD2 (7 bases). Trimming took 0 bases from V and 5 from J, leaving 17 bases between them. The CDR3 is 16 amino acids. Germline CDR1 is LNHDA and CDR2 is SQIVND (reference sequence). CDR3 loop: CASSIESPSGGDEQYF. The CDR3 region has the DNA TGTGCCAGTAGTATAGAGTCCCCCTCGGGGGGCGACGAGCAGTACTTC.

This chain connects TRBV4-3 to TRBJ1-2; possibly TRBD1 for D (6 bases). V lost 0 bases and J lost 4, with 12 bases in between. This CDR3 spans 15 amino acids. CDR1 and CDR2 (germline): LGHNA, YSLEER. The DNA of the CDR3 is TGCGCCAGCAGCCAAGATTCAGGGGCTGGCTATGGCTACACCTTC. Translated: CASSQDSGAGYGYTF.

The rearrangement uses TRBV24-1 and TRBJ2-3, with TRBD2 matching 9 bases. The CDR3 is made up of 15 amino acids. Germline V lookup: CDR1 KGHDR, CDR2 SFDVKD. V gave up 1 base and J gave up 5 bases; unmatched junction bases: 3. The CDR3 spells CATSDFSGSRDTQYF. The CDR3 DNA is TGTGCCACCAGTGATTTTAGCGGGAGTAGAGATACGCAGTATTTT.

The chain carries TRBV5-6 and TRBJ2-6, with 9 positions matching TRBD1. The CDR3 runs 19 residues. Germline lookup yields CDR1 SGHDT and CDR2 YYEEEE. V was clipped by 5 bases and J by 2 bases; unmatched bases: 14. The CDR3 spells CASRVGRDRDRTGANVLTF. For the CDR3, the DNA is TGTGCCAGCAGGGTGGGTCGGGACAGGGATAGAACTGGGGCCAACGTCCTGACTTTC.

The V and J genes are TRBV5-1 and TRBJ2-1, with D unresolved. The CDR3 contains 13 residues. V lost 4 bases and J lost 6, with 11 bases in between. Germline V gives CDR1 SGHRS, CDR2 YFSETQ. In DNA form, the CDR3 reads TGCGCCAGCAGCCCTCCCCCTAGCAATGAGCAGTTCTTC. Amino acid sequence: CASSPPPSNEQFF.

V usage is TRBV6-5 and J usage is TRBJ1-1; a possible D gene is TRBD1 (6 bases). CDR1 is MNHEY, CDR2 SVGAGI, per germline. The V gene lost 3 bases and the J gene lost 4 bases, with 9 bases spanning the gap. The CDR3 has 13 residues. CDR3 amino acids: CASSYTRGTEAFF. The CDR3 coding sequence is TGTGCCAGCAGTTATACCAGGGGCACTGAAGCTTTCTTT.

The CDR3 sequence: CASSKEVAGEGPGELFF. CDR3 bases: TGTGCCAGCAGCAAAGAGGTGGCGGGAGAGGGGCCCGGGGAGCTGTTTTTT. The V and J genes are TRBV21-1 and TRBJ2-2; TRBD2, as called in the table, went unchecked against the DNA. TRBV21-1 is labeled a pseudogene. The CDR3 is 17 amino acids.

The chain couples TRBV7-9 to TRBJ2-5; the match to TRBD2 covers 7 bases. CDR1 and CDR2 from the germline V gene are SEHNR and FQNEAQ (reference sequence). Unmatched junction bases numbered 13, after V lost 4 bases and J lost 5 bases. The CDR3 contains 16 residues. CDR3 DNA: TGTGCCAGCAGCTCCTCCGGACTAGAATTGTGGGAGACCCAGTACTTC. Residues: CASSSSGLELWETQYF.